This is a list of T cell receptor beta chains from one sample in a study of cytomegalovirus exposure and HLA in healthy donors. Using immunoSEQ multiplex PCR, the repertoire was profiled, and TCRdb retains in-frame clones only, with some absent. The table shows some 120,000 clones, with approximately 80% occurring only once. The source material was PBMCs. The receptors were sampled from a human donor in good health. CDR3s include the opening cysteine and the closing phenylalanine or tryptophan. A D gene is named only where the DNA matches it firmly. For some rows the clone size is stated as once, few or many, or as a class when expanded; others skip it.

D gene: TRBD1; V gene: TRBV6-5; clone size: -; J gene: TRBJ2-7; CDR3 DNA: TGTGCCAGCAGTTATACGGGGACAGGGGGTTACGAGCAGTACTTC; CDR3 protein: CASSYTGTGGYEQYF
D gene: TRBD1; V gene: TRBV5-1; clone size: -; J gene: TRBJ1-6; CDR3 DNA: TGCGCCAGCAGCTCCAGGACAGGGAGCGGTAATTCACCCCTCCACTTT; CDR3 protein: CASSSRTGSGNSPLHF
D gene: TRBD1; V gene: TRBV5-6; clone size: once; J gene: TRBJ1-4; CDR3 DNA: TGTGCCAGCAGCTTATATGGCCTGGGACAGGGGTATGAAAAACTGTTTTTT; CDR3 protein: CASSLYGLGQGYEKLFF
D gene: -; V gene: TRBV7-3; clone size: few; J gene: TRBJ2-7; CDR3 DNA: TGTGCCAGCAGCTTGGAGGGGGCGAGTGGGCTAAGCGAGCAGTACTTC; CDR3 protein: CASSLEGASGLSEQYF
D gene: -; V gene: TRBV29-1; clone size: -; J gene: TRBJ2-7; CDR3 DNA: TGCAGCGTGAGGTTAGAGAGTCGGGCCTACGAGCAGTACTTC; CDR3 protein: CSVRLESRAYEQYF
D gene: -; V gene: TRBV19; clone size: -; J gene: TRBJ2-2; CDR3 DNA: TGTGCCAGAATACCAGGGCCCCCAGAGTCCAACACCGGGGAGCTGTTTTTT; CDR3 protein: CARIPGPPESNTGELFF
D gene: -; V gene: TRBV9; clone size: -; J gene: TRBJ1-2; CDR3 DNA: TGTGCCAGCAGCGTAAATAGCGGGTCGAGAGGGAGCTATGGCTACACCTTC; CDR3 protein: CASSVNSGSRGSYGYTF
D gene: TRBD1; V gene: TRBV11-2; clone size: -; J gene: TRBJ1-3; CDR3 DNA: TGTGCCAGCAGCGGACAGGCCGCCAGAAACACCATATATTTT; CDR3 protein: CASSGQAARNTIYF
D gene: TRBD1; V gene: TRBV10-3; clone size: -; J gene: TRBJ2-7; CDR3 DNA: TGTGCCATCATGAGGTCTGCCGGGACAGGGGGCAGCGAGCAGTACTTC; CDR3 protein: CAIMRSAGTGGSEQYF
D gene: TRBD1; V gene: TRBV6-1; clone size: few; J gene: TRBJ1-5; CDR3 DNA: TGTGCCAGCAGTGGACAGGGTTTTAGCAATCAGCCCCAGCATTTT; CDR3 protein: CASSGQGFSNQPQHF
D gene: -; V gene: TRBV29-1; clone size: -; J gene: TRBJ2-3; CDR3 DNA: TGCAGCGTTGACGATGCTACAGGGTCCGATACGCAGTATTTT; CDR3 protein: CSVDDATGSDTQYF
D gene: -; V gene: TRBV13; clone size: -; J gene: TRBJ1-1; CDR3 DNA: TGTGCCAGCAGTTTCACAGGGAACACTGAAGCTTTCTTT; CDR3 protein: CASSFTGNTEAFF
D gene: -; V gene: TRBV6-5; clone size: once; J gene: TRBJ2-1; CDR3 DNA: TGTGCCAGCCTAGAGGGATGGGGCAATGAGCAGTTCTTC; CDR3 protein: CASLEGWGNEQFF
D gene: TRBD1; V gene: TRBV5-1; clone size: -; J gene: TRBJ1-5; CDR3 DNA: TGTGCCAGCAGCTCCGGACAGGGGGGCAATCAGCCCCAGCATTTT; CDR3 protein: CASSSGQGGNQPQHF
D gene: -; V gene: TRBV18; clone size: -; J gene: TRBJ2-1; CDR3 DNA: TGTGCCAGCTCACCGAGCGGGAATGAGCAGTTCTTC; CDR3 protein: CASSPSGNEQFF
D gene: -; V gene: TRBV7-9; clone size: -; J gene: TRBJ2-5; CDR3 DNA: TGTGCCAGCAGCCCGCGCGGGGTAGCAGGGGAGACCCAGTACTTC; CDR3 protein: CASSPRGVAGETQYF
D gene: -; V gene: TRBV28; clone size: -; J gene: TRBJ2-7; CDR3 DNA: TGTGCCAGCGCCCGGTACGAGCAGTACTTC; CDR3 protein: CASARYEQYF
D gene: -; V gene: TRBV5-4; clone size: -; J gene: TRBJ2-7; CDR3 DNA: TGTGCCAGCAGCCCCGCCCCCGACTACGAGCAGTACTTC; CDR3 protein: CASSPAPDYEQYF
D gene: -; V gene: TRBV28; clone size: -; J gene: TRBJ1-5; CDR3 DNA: TGTGCCAGCAGTAAACCTACTCAGCCCCAGCATTTT; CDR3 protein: CASSKPTQPQHF
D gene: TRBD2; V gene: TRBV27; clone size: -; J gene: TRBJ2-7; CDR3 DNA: TGTGCCAGCAGACCGGGACTAGCGTCGAACGAGCAGTACTTC; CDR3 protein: CASRPGLASNEQYF
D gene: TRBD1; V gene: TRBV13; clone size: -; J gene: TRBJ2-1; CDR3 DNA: TGTGCCAGCAGCTTAAGGGACAGGGGACATGAGCAGTTCTTC; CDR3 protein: CASSLRDRGHEQFF
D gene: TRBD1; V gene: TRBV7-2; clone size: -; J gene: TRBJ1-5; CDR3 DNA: TGTGCCAGCAGGGGCGGGACAGGGGGGCTTAATCAGCCCCAGCATTTT; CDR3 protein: CASRGGTGGLNQPQHF
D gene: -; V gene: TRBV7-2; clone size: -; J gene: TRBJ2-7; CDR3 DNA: TGTGCCAGCAGCCTTTTTTACGAGCAGTACTTC; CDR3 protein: CASSLFYEQYF
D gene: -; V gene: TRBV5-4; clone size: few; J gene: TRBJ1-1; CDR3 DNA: TGTGCCAGCAGCTTGGAGCTTTACTCTGAAGCTTTCTTT; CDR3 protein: CASSLELYSEAFF
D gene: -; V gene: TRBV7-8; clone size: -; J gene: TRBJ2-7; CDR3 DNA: TGTGCCAGCAGCTTAGGTCGGGGTCCCTACGAGCAGTACTTC; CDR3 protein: CASSLGRGPYEQYF
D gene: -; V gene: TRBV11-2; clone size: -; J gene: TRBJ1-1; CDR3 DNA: TGTGCCAGCAGCTTAGACCCCGCGGGAAACACTGAAGCTTTCTTT; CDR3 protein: CASSLDPAGNTEAFF